This T cell receptor beta chain came from a study of response to subunit inactivated influenza vaccine. Whole-study findings and limits: Few new T cells, the authors suggested, are recruited by each seasonal influenza vaccination.

The CDR3 has 14 amino acids. Germline CDR1 is MNHEY and CDR2 is SMNVEV (reference sequence). V was pared by 7 bases and J by 5 bases, with 17 bases between. MiXCR, run by TCRdb on the RT-PCR reads, gives a single entry per CDR3 protein. Among over 400,000 distinct CDR3 sequences, 10% to 11% were seen once, and the ten largest hold approximately 12%. This clonotype was seen only a few times. The antigen is unknown. The receptor comes from a man in his fifties who received an inactivated influenza vaccine. The V call is TRBV27, the J call TRBJ1-2; a possible D gene is TRBD1 (6 bases). Source: PBMCs from blood, taken 45 days after vaccination. CDR3 residues: CASTQGRGSYGYTF. The CDR3 nucleotides read TGTGCCAGCACTCAGGGGAGGGGGTCGTATGGCTACACCTTC.